This T cell receptor beta chain stems from a study of cytomegalovirus exposure and HLA in healthy donors. As for the study in general: There were 350 to 400 genotyped donors. Of these, 75% to 85% fell in the genetic ancestry cluster associated with self-reported Caucasian donors.

Whole-study results and caveats: A further, later analysis showed that HLA-associated TCR beta chains (compared with equally common others) were more clonally expanded. In an earlier analysis, in some 540 donors, most V segments appeared productive either ~87% or ~30% of the time. Differences between HLA loci emerged in a later analysis of TCR association rates, with DRB1 most and HLA-C fewest.

Concerning this clone itself: Its cognate antigen is unknown.

Amplification used 60 Vbeta primers and 13 Jbeta primers. Clones were sequenced by immunoSEQ multiplex PCR, and TCRdb holds only the in-frame ones, with some missing. This repertoire shows 200,000 or so clones, around 80% found once; its top ten account for roughly 2.1%. The V gene lost 9 bases and the J gene lost 1 base, with 16 bases spanning the gap. The CDR3 totals 14 residues. The germline gives CDR1 MRHNA, CDR2 SNTAGT. V is TRBV6-4 and J is TRBJ2-7; the D gene is possibly TRBD2 (6 bases). The TCR comes from a woman aged 18-30 years in good health and CMV-seropositive. Sequencing was carried out using PBMCs. In DNA, the CDR3 is TGTGCCAGACAAAGGGACTCTAAATCCTACGAGCAGTACGTC. Protein: CARQRDSKSYEQYV.